The 5 T cell receptor beta chains in this list originate from one sample, sequenced in a study of blood T cell repertoires in COVID-19. Generated by immunoSEQ multiplex PCR, the TCRdb table keeps only in-frame clones and is missing some. The table lists 490,000 or so clones, approximately 86% of them singletons. Sequences were obtained from PBMCs or T cells enriched from blood (not recorded which). All receptors derive from a woman aged 60 to 75 who had recovered from COVID-19.

The chain links TRBV12-3 or TRBV12-4 to TRBJ2-1; no firm D call. V lost 5 bases, J lost 6 bases, and 5 bases lay in between. The CDR3 sequence is 11 residues long. CDR3 DNA: TGTGCCAGCAGTCGGAGCAATGAGCAGTTCTTC. This translates into CASSRSNEQFF.

The chain employs TRBV7-2 and TRBJ1-6, with 9 nucleotides matching TRBD1. Per the germline V gene, CDR1 is SGHTA and CDR2 is FQGNSA. The CDR3 loop spans 15 amino acids. V lost 8 bases, J lost 9 bases, and 11 bases stayed unmatched. CDR3 nucleotide sequence: TGTGCCAGCGGGCCTACGGGACAGGGTCGTTCACCCCTCCACTTT. Translation gives CASGPTGQGRSPLHF. The variable domain in full, completed from reference TRBV7-2 and TRBJ1-6, reads GAGVSQSPSNKVTEKGKDVELRCDPISGHTALYWYRQSLGQGLEFLIYFQGNSAPDKSGLPSDRFSAERTGGSVSTLTIQRTQQEDSAVYLCASGPTGQGRSPLHFGNGTRLTVT.

The rearrangement links TRBV5-4 to TRBJ2-2; perhaps TRBD2 as D (7 bases). Germline V gene data show CDR1 as SGHNT and CDR2 as YYREEE (reference sequence). The CDR3 length is 15 residues. V lost 6 bases to trimming and J lost 4 bases, with 16 bases between them. The DNA of the CDR3 is TGTGCCAGCACCGGGGGGCGCCCCGGCACCGGGGAGCTGTTTTTT. Amino acids: CASTGGRPGTGELFF.

The chain joins TRBV24-1 to TRBJ1-1; D is perhaps TRBD1 (6 bases). V lost 3 bases and J 5 bases, leaving 12 bases between the germline ends. This CDR3 is 14 amino acids long. The V gene's germline CDR1 is KGHDR and CDR2 SFDVKD. In nucleotides, the CDR3 is TGTGCCACCAGTGATACCTCCGGGACAACTGAAGCTTTCTTT. It is translated as CATSDTSGTTEAFF.

V gene TRBV2 combines with J gene TRBJ2-4; 9 positions agree with TRBD1. The CDR3 contains 13 residues. CDR1 is SNHLY and CDR2 is FYNNEI in the germline V gene. V gave up 7 bases and J gave up 5 bases; unmatched junction bases: 3. The DNA for the CDR3 is TGTGCCAGCAACGACAGGGGGGAAAACATTCAGTACTTC. Its translation: CASNDRGENIQYF.